These T cell receptor beta chains were read from a single sample in a study of blood T cell repertoires in COVID-19. The data were produced by immunoSEQ multiplex PCR, yet TCRdb's version contains in-frame clones alone and is incomplete. The table lists 200,000 to 250,000 clones, approximately 82% of them singletons. Sequencing was done on a sample of peripheral blood. These receptors came from a woman aged 40 to 50 who had recovered from COVID-19. CDR3s include the opening cysteine and the closing phenylalanine or tryptophan. Each record gives: D gene, V gene, clone size, J gene, CDR3 DNA, CDR3 protein. D genes are given only for firm matches. Size values are once, few and many counts, or a class for expanded clones, and some rows have none.

>TRBD2|TRBV18|.|TRBJ2-1
TGTGCCAGCTCACCACCCGTCGGGGGGGGATCCTACAATGAGCAGTTCTTC
CASSPPVGGGSYNEQFF
>.|TRBV19|.|TRBJ2-2
TGTGCCAGTAGTATAGGAGGCGGAACCGGGGAGCTGTTTTTT
CASSIGGGTGELFF
>TRBD1|TRBV19|.|TRBJ1-4
TGTGCCAGTAGCCAAAACGACAGGGGTGATAATGAAAAACTGTTTTTT
CASSQNDRGDNEKLFF
>.|TRBV6-1|.|TRBJ2-5
TGTGCCAGCAGTGAAGGGCCAGGTACTTGGGAGACCCAGTACTTC
CASSEGPGTWETQYF
>.|TRBV7-2|.|TRBJ1-3
TGTGCCAGCAGCTTTGCGGGGTTATATCAAAACACCATATATTTT
CASSFAGLYQNTIYF
>TRBD2|TRBV4-3|.|TRBJ2-7
TGCGCCAGCAGCCACCACCTCGCGGGGGGGCGGGAGCAGTACTTC
CASSHHLAGGREQYF
>.|TRBV5-6|.|TRBJ1-2
TGTGCCAGCAGCTTGGCCGACAGGCTGTTTAACTATGGCTACACCTTC
CASSLADRLFNYGYTF
>.|TRBV20-1|once|TRBJ2-4
TGCAGTGCTAGTATCGGGAACCTCGGAAACATTCAGTACTTC
CSASIGNLGNIQYF
>.|TRBV4-3|.|TRBJ2-2
TGCGCCAGCAGCCAAGAGGCATTCTGGACCGGGGAGCTGTTTTTT
CASSQEAFWTGELFF
>TRBD1|TRBV19|.|TRBJ1-2
TGTGCCAGTAGTGGAACCGGGACAGGGAACTATGGCTACACCTTC
CASSGTGTGNYGYTF
>.|TRBV29-1|.|TRBJ2-1
TGCAGCGTTCCCATTGTCGGGTCCTACAATGAGCAGTTCTTC
CSVPIVGSYNEQFF
>TRBD1|TRBV28|.|TRBJ2-7
TGTGCCAGCAGTTTAAGTACAGGGGGTTTACACGAGCAGTACTTC
CASSLSTGGLHEQYF
>.|TRBV3-1/TRBV3-2|.|TRBJ1-1
TGTGCCAGCAGCCAAGCCGAGGGAAACACTGAAGCTTTCTTT
CASSQAEGNTEAFF
>.|TRBV6-6|.|TRBJ1-1
TGTGCCAGCAGTCCTCGGTCCCCTGAAGCTTTCTTT
CASSPRSPEAFF
>TRBD1|TRBV10-3|once|TRBJ2-2
TGTGCCGAAGACAGGGGTTGGGGTACCGAGGATAGGCACGGGCTGTTTTTT
CAEDRGWGTEDRHGLFF
>TRBD1|TRBV18|.|TRBJ1-2
TGTGCCAGCTCCCTCCAGACAGGGGGCTATGGCTACACCTTC
CASSLQTGGYGYTF
>.|TRBV5-1|.|TRBJ1-1
TGCGCCAGCAGCAGCACAGGGCGGACCACTGAAGCTTTCTTT
CASSSTGRTTEAFF
>TRBD1|TRBV7-8|.|TRBJ2-5
TGTGCCAGCAGCGGACCCGGGACAGGGATTCCGGAGACCCAGTACTTC
CASSGPGTGIPETQYF
>.|TRBV13|once|TRBJ2-5
TGTGCCAGCAGCTCCCCGGGGGTCCGGACCCAGTACTTC
CASSSPGVRTQYF
>.|TRBV29-1|.|TRBJ1-2
TGCAGCGTTGATGAGGGATCGTTGGGCTACACCTTC
CSVDEGSLGYTF
>TRBD1|TRBV11-2|.|TRBJ1-6
TGTGCCAGCAGCTTAGAGGGACAGAATAATTCACCCCTCCACTTT
CASSLEGQNNSPLHF
>.|TRBV2|once|TRBJ2-1
TGTGCCAGCAGTGGATTAAACAGTGAGCAGTTCTTC
CASSGLNSEQFF
>TRBD2|TRBV5-6|once|TRBJ2-5
TGTACCAGCAGCTCGGATGGAGCGGGGGGGTTTATTCAGGAGACCCAGTACTTC
CTSSSDGAGGFIQETQYF
>.|TRBV5-1|.|TRBJ1-5
TGCGCCAGCAGCTTGGACGGACATACACGCAATCAGCCCCAGCATTTT
CASSLDGHTRNQPQHF
>.|TRBV4-2|.|TRBJ1-3
TGTGCCAGCAGCCAAGACTTCGGAAACACCATATATTTT
CASSQDFGNTIYF
>.|TRBV6-5|.|TRBJ1-1
TGTGCCAGCAGTTACAACACGAACACTGAAGCTTTCTTT
CASSYNTNTEAFF
>TRBD2|TRBV5-1|.|TRBJ2-5
TGCGCCAGCAGCTTGGTACTAGCGGGGGGCCGTGGGCAAGAGACCCAGTACTTC
CASSLVLAGGRGQETQYF
>.|TRBV7-2|.|TRBJ1-6
TGTGCCAGCAGCTTCCGGACTGGAAGGAATTCACCCCTCCACTTT
CASSFRTGRNSPLHF
>.|TRBV3-1/TRBV3-2|few|TRBJ1-2
TGTGCCAGCAGCCAGGCAGGGCCATATTATGGCTACACCTTC
CASSQAGPYYGYTF
>.|TRBV5-5|.|TRBJ1-4
TGTGCCAGCAGCTTGGGGGGACTGACTAATGAAAAACTGTTTTTT
CASSLGGLTNEKLFF
>TRBD2|TRBV2|once|TRBJ2-3
TGTGCCAGCAGTGGTGGGCTAGCGGGGCTTAGCACAGATACGCAGTATTTT
CASSGGLAGLSTDTQYF
>.|TRBV28|.|TRBJ1-4
TGTGCCAGCAGTTTACCCCCCGGGGGAGCCTCCCAAGTTGGGGAAAAACTGTTTTTT
CASSLPPGGASQVGEKLFF
>TRBD1|TRBV28|.|TRBJ1-2
TGTGCCAGCACCCCCCTGACAGGGGGAGACTATGGCTACACCTTC
CASTPLTGGDYGYTF
>.|TRBV28|.|TRBJ2-7
TGTGCCAGCAGTTTGGCAGTGACCTACGAGCAGTACTTC
CASSLAVTYEQYF
>.|TRBV19|.|TRBJ1-1
TGTGCCAATACAAATAGGGAGGAAAACACTGAAGCTTTCTTT
CANTNREENTEAFF
>.|TRBV4-3|.|TRBJ2-3
TGCGCCAGCAGCTCACAGGGTGAGTCTGGTACGCAGTATTTT
CASSSQGESGTQYF
>.|TRBV13|.|TRBJ1-1
TGTGCCAGCAGCCCCGGACCGGGGACTGAAGCTTTCTTT
CASSPGPGTEAFF
>.|TRBV19|.|TRBJ2-5
TGTGCCAGTAGTATCCCCTCCGCGGAGACCCAGTACTTC
CASSIPSAETQYF
>.|TRBV12-3/TRBV12-4|once|TRBJ1-1
TGTGCCAGCAGTTTTGGGGGGACTGAAGCTTTCTTT
CASSFGGTEAFF
>.|TRBV6-5|.|TRBJ1-1
TGTGCCAGCAGTTACCGTAGACAGGACACTGAAGCTTTCTTT
CASSYRRQDTEAFF
>.|TRBV13|.|TRBJ2-3
TGTGCCAGCAGCTTAGGCCCTTTTCGCCAGGGGCTCCCAGATACGCAGTATTTT
CASSLGPFRQGLPDTQYF
>TRBD1|TRBV9|once|TRBJ2-1
TGTGCCAGCAGCGAAGCCCCAGGACAGGGTGAGCAGTTCTTC
CASSEAPGQGEQFF
>TRBD1|TRBV5-4|once|TRBJ1-1
TGTGCCAGCAGCTCACAGGGGCTGAAAAACACTGAAGCTTTCTTT
CASSSQGLKNTEAFF
>.|TRBV7-9|few|TRBJ1-3
TGTGCCAGCAGCCAAGCAGGGGCTGGAAACACCATATATTTT
CASSQAGAGNTIYF
>TRBD1|TRBV19|.|TRBJ1-2
TGTGCCAGTAAGGTGAAGAGGGGGCCTAACTATGGCTACACCTTC
CASKVKRGPNYGYTF
>.|TRBV14|.|TRBJ2-5
TGTGCCAGCAGCCCCCTGGGCACGCTCCAAGAGACCCAGTACTTC
CASSPLGTLQETQYF
>TRBD1|TRBV7-2|.|TRBJ1-5
TGTGCCAGCAGCCGGGACAGGGCCAATCAGCCCCAGCATTTT
CASSRDRANQPQHF
>TRBD1|TRBV19|.|TRBJ1-1
TGTGCCAGTAGTATAGATAGGACAGGGGTAGCTTTCTTT
CASSIDRTGVAFF
>.|TRBV4-1|once|TRBJ1-2
TGCGCCAGCAGCCAAGAACTGGGCCGCTATGGCTACACCTTC
CASSQELGRYGYTF
>TRBD1|TRBV6-2/TRBV6-3|.|TRBJ1-1
TGTGCCAGCAGCCCCGACAGGGCGTCCGTGAACACTGAAGCTTTCTTT
CASSPDRASVNTEAFF
>TRBD1|TRBV5-1|.|TRBJ2-1
TGCGCCAGCAGCGACGGGACAGAAATATACAATGAGCAGTTCTTC
CASSDGTEIYNEQFF
>.|TRBV3-1/TRBV3-2|.|TRBJ1-4
TGTGCCAGCACCCCCCTAGGGGGAACTAATGAAAAACTGTTTTTT
CASTPLGGTNEKLFF
>TRBD1|TRBV19|.|TRBJ1-1
TGTGCCAGTAGTACCGGGACAGGCCCCGGGGAAGCTTTCTTT
CASSTGTGPGEAFF